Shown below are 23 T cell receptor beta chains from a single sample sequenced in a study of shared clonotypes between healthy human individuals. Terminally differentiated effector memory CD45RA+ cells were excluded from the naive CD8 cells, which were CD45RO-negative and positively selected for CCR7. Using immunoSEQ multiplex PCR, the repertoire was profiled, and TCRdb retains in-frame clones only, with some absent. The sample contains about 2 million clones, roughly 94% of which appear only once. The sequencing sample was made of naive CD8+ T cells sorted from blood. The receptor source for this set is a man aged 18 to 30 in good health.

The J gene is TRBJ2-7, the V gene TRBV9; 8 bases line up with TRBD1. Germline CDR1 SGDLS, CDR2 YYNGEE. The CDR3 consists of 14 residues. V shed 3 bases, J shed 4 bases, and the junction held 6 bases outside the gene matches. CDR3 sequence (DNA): TGTGCCAGCAGCGCCGGGACAGGCATTTACGAGCAGTACTTC. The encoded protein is CASSAGTGIYEQYF.

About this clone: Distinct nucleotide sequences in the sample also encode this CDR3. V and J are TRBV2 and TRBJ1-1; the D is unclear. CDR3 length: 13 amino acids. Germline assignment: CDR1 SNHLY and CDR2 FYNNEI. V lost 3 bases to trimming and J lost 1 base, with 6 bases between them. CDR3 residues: CASSELGNTEAFF. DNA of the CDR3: TGTGCCAGCAGTGAGCTAGGGAACACTGAAGCTTTCTTT.

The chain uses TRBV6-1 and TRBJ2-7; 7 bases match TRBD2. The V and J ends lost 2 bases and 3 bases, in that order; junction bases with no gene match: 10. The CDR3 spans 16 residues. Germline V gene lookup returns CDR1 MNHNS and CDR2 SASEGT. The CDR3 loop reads CASSEIPAGLLYEQYF. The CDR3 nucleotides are TGTGCCAGCAGTGAAATTCCAGCGGGACTCCTCTACGAGCAGTACTTC.

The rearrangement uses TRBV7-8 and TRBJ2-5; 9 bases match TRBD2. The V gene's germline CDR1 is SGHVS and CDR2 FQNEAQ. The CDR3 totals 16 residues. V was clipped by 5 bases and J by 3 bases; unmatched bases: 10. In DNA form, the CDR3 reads TGTGCCAGCAGCAGACGACTAGCGGAGGCGGAAGAGACCCAGTACTTC. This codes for CASSRRLAEAEETQYF.

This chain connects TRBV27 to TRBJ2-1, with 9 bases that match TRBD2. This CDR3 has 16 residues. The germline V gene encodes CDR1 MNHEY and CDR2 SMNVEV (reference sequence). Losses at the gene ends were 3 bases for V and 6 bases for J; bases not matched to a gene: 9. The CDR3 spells CASSFGGREGLNEQFF. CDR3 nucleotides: TGTGCCAGCAGTTTTGGTGGGCGGGAGGGCCTCAATGAGCAGTTCTTC.

The CDR3 sequence: CASSQDRDYQPQHF. CDR3 bases: TGCGCCAGCAGCCAAGACAGGGACTATCAGCCCCAGCATTTT. The chain links TRBV4-3 to TRBJ1-5, with TRBD1 as a possible D gene (5 bases). V was trimmed by 0 bases and J by 5 bases, leaving 8 bases between them. The CDR3 runs to 14 residues. CDR1 and CDR2 (germline): LGHNA, YSLEER.

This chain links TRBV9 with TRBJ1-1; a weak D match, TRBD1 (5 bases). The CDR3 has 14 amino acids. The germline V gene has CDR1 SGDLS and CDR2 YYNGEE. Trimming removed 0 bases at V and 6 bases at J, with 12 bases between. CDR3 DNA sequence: TGTGCCAGCAGCGTAGGAGGGGAGTTCCCTGAAGCTTTCTTT. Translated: CASSVGGEFPEAFF.

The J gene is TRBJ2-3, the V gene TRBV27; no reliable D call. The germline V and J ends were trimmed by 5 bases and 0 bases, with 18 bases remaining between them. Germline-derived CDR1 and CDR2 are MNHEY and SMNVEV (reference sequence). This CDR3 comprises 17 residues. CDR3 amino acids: CASSPPLLPRSTDTQYF. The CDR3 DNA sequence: TGTGCCAGCAGTCCCCCACTCCTGCCCAGGAGCACAGATACGCAGTATTTT.

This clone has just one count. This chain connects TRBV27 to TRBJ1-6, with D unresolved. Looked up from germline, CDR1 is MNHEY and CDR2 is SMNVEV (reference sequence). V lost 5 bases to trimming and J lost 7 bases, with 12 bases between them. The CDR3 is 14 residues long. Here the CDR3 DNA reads TGTGCCAGCAGTGGGTTGGGTCCGAATTCACCCCTCCACTTT. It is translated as CASSGLGPNSPLHF.

The CDR3 bases are TGTGCCAGCAGGTTATTGGACAGGGGGGTCAATAATGAAAAACTGTTTTTT. As protein: CASRLLDRGVNNEKLFF. The rearrangement joins TRBV2 to TRBJ1-4; 10 bases align to TRBD1. The germline gives CDR1 SNHLY, CDR2 FYNNEI. The CDR3 has 17 residues. The trim removed 6 bases at V and 4 bases at J, leaving 11 bases unmatched.

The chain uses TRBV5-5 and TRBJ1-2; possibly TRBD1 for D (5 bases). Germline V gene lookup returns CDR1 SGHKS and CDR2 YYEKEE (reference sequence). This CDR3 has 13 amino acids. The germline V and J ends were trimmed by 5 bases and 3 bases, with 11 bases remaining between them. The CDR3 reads CASSDGGYYGYTF. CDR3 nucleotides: TGTGCCAGCAGTGACGGGGGATACTATGGCTACACCTTC.

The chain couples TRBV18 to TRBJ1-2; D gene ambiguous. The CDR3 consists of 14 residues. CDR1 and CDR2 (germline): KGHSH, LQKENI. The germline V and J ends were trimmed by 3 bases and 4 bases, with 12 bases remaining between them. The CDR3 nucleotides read TGTGCCAGCTCACCTTTTAATGTTCTCTATGGCTACACCTTC. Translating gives CASSPFNVLYGYTF.

CDR3 loop: CASSSPGTRETQYF. CDR3 nucleotide sequence: TGTGCCAGTAGTAGTCCTGGCACTCGAGAGACCCAGTACTTC. The chain carries TRBV19 and TRBJ2-5, with D hard to call. Germline CDR1 and CDR2: LNHDA and SQIVND (reference sequence). Trimming shortened V by 4 bases and J by 4 bases, and 13 bases separated the two germline ends. The CDR3 runs to 14 residues.

The CDR3 DNA follows: TGTGCCAGCAGCGTAGCAGCGGGAGTCTACAATGAGCAGTTCTTC. This gives the protein CASSVAAGVYNEQFF. The chain uses TRBV9 and TRBJ2-1; TRBD2 agrees at 8 bases. CDR1 and CDR2 from the germline V gene are SGDLS and YYNGEE. V dropped 0 bases and J dropped 3; count of bases not matched to a gene: 2. This CDR3 contains 15 residues.

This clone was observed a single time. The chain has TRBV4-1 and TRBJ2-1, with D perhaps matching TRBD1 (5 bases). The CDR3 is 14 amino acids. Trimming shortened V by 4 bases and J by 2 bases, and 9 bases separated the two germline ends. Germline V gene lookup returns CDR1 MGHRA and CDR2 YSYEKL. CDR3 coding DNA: TGCGCCAGCAGCCCACAGGCCACCTACAATGAGCAGTTCTTC. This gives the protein CASSPQATYNEQFF.

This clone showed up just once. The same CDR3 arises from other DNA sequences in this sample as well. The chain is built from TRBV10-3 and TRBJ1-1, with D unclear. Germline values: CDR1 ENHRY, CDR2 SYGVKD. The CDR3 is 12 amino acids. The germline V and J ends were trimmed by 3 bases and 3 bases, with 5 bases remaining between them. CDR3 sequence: CAISEGDTEAFF. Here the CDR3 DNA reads TGTGCCATCAGTGAAGGCGACACTGAAGCTTTCTTT.

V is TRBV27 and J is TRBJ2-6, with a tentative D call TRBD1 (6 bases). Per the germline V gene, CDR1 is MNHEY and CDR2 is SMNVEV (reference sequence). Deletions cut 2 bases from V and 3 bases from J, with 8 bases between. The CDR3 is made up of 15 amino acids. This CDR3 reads CASSLEGDGANVLTF. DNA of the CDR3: TGTGCCAGCAGTTTAGAGGGGGATGGGGCCAACGTCCTGACTTTC.

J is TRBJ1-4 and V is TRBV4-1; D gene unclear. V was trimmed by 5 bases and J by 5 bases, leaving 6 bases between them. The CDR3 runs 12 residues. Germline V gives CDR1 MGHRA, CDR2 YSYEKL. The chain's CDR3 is CASSTGNEKLFF. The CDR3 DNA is TGCGCCAGCAGCACCGGGAATGAAAAACTGTTTTTT.

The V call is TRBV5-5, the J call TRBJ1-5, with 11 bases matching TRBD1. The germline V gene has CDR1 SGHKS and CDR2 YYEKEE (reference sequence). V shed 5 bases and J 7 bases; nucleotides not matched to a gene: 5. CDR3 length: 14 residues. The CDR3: CASSPDRGPQPQHF. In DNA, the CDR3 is TGTGCCAGCAGTCCGGACAGGGGGCCCCAGCCCCAGCATTTT.

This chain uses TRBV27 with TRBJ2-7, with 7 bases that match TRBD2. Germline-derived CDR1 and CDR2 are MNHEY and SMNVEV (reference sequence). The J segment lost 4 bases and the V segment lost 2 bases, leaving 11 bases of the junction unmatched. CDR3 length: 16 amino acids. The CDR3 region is CASSLAAGDPPYEQYF. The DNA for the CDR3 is TGTGCCAGCAGTTTAGCGGCGGGAGACCCCCCTTACGAGCAGTACTTC.

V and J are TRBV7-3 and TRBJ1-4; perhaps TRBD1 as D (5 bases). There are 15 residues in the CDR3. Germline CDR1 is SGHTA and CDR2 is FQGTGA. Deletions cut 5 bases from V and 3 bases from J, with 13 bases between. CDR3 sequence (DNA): TGTGCCAGCAGCGTCACAGGCGCAGCTAATGAAAAACTGTTTTTT. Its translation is CASSVTGAANEKLFF.

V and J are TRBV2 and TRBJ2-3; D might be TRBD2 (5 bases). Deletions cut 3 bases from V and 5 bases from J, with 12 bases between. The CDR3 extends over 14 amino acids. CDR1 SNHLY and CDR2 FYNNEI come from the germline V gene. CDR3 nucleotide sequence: TGTGCCAGCAGTGAGGCGGGTACTCGAGATACGCAGTATTTT. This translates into CASSEAGTRDTQYF.

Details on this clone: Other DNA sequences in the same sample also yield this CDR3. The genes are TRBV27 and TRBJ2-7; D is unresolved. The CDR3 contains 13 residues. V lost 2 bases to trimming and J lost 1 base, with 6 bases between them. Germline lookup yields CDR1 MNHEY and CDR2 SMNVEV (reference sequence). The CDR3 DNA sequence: TGTGCCAGCAGTTTAGGACCATCCTACGAGCAGTACTTC. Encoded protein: CASSLGPSYEQYF.